Listed here is a single T cell receptor (beta chain). What it recognizes is unknown. Each subset's genomic DNA was split evenly across several immunoSEQ plates. The data were produced by immunoSEQ multiplex PCR, yet TCRdb's version contains in-frame clones alone and is incomplete. The table has hundreds of thousands of clones, approximately 79% seen once; the top ten hold approximately 1.8%. The sample originates from a study of shared clonotypes between healthy human individuals. Germline V gives CDR1 MNHNS, CDR2 SASEGT. Trimming removed 2 bases at V and 0 bases at J, with 13 bases between. The CDR3 sequence is 17 residues long. General study results and limits: Although depth was large, rarefaction showed that sequencing of the sorted subsets was incomplete. Across a handful of donors, naive CD4 shared 5% to 6.5%, naive CD8 more than 3%, memory CD4 approximately 2.5%, memory CD8 more than 0.35%. Generally, naive subsets came out with larger estimated richness than memory subsets.

V and J are TRBV6-1 and TRBJ1-4; the D is unclear. Sequenced sample: memory CD4+ T cells sorted from blood. The subset is: CD45RA-negative fraction. This clonotype was sampled from a woman aged 25 to 39 in good health. CDR3 DNA: TGTGCCAGCAGTGAATTTGGCCCATACGCAACTAATGAAAAACTGTTTTTT. This codes for CASSEFGPYATNEKLFF.